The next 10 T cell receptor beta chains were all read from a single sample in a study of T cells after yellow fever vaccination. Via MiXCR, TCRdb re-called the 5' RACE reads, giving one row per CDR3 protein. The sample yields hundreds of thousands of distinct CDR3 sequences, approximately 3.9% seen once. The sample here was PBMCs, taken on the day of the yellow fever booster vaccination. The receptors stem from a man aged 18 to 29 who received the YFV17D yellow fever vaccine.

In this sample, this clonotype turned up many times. CDR3 coding DNA: TGTGCCAGCAGCTTAATTTGGAGGCCCTACAATGAGCAGTTCTTC. It is translated as CASSLIWRPYNEQFF. The chain links TRBV7-3 to TRBJ2-1, with a possible D match to TRBD2 (5 bases). Germline V gene data show CDR1 as SGHTA and CDR2 as FQGTGA. V dropped 1 base and J dropped 2 bases, with 9 bases sitting between them. CDR3 size: 15 residues.

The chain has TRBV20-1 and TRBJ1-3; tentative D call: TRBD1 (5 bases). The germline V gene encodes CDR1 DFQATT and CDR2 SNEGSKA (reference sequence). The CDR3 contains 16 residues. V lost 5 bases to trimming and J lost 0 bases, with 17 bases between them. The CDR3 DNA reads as TGCAGTGCTCAACCCACCGGGGCCGACTCTGGAAACACCATATATTTT. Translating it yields CSAQPTGADSGNTIYF.

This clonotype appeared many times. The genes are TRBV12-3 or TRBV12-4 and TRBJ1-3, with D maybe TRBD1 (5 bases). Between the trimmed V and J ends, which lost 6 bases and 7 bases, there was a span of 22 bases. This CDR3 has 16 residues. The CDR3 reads CASSPPSLGARNTIYF. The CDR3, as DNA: TGTGCCAGCAGCCCGCCCTCGTTAGGGGCTCGGAACACCATATATTTT.

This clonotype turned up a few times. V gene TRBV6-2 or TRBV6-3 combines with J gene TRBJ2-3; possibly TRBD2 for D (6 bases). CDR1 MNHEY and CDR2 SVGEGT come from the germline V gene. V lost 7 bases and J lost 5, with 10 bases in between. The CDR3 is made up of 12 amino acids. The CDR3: CASTPGLDTQYF. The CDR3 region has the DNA TGTGCCAGCACCCCGGGACTAGATACGCAGTATTTT.

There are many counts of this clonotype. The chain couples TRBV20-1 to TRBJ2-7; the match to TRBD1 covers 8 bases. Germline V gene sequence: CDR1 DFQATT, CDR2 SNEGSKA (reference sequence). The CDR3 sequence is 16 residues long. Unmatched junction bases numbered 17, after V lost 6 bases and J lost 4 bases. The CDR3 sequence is CSAGGQERGRMYEQYV. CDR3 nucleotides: TGCAGTGCGGGGGGACAGGAAAGGGGAAGGATGTACGAGCAGTACGTC.

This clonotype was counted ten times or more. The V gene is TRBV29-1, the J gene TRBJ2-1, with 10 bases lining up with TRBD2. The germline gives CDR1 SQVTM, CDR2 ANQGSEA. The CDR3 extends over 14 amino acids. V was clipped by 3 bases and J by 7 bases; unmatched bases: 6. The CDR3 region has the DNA TGCAGCGTTGATTTAGCGGGGGGACTGAATGAGCAGTTCTTC. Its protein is CSVDLAGGLNEQFF.

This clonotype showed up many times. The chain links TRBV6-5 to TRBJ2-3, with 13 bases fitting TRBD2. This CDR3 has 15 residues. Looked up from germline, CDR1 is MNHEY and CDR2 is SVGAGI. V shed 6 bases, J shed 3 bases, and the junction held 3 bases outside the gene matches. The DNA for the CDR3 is TGTGCCAGCAGCCCACTAGCGGGGGGGACAGATACGCAGTATTTT. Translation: CASSPLAGGTDTQYF.

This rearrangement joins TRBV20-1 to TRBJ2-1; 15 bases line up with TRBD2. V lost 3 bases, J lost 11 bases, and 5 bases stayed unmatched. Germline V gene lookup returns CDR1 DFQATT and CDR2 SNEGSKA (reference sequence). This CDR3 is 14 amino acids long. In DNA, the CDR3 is TGCAGTGCTAGCTTGGGACTAGCGGGGGGACAGCAGTTCTTC. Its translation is CSASLGLAGGQQFF.

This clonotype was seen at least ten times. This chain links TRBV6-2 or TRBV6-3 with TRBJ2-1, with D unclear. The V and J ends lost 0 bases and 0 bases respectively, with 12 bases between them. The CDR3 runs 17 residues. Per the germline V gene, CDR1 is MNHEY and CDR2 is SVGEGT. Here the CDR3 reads CASSYSSQATSYNEQFF. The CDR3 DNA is TGTGCCAGCAGTTACTCGAGTCAGGCGACCTCCTACAATGAGCAGTTCTTC.

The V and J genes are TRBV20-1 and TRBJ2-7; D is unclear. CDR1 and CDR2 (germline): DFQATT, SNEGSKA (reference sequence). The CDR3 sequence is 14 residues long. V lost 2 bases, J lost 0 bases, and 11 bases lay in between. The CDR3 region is CSARSSFSSYEQYF. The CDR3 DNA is TGCAGTGCTAGATCGTCTTTTTCCTCCTACGAGCAGTACTTC.